The 14 T cell receptor beta chains listed next were all sequenced from one sample in a study of identical twins. TCRdb reprocessed the 5' RACE reads via MiXCR and lists one record per CDR3 protein. The repertoire includes fewer than 250,000 distinct CDR3 sequences, 7% to 8.5% of them detected once, and around 5.4% sits in the top ten. The same data also contributed to another study, on yellow fever vaccine responses in identical twins.

The sequenced sample consisted of CD8+ T cells sorted from blood. The receptor set was obtained from a woman under 30 in good health.

This clonotype was picked up many times. The gene calls are TRBV7-9 and TRBJ1-1; D uncertain. Trimming left V 5 bases short and J 5 bases short, with 0 bases between. Germline values: CDR1 SEHNR, CDR2 FQNEAQ (reference sequence). This CDR3 is built from 9 residues. The CDR3 protein is CASSTEAFF. The DNA of the CDR3 is TGTGCCAGCAGCACTGAAGCTTTCTTT. Full variable domain (remainder filled in from reference TRBV7-9 and TRBJ1-1): DTGVSQNPRHKITKRGQNVTFRCDPISEHNRLYWYRQTLGQGPEFLTYFQNEAQLEKSRLLSDRFSAERPKGSFSTLEIQRTEQGDSAMYLCASSTEAFFGQGTRLTVV.

This clonotype was counted at least ten times. The rearrangement joins TRBV28 to TRBJ2-7; maybe TRBD1 (6 bases). Germline V gene data show CDR1 as MDHEN and CDR2 as SYDVKM. Trimming left V 5 bases short and J 5 bases short, with 16 bases between. The CDR3 spans 14 residues. The CDR3 loop is CASSPLTGFDEQYF. The CDR3 nucleotides read TGTGCCAGCAGTCCGCTAACAGGGTTCGACGAGCAGTACTTC.

The chain links TRBV2 to TRBJ2-1; 9 bases map to TRBD1. The CDR3 sequence is 15 residues long. Losses at the gene ends were 0 bases for V and 7 bases for J; bases not matched to a gene: 4. The germline CDR1 and CDR2 sequences are SNHLY and FYNNEI. Here the CDR3 DNA reads TGTGCCAGCAGTGAAGCGGGGACAGGGTTGAATGAGCAGTTCTTC. This gives the protein CASSEAGTGLNEQFF.

The chain couples TRBV20-1 to TRBJ2-1; tentative D call: TRBD2 (5 bases). Germline assignment: CDR1 DFQATT and CDR2 SNEGSKA (reference sequence). The CDR3 is 14 residues long. The germline V and J ends were trimmed by 4 bases and 4 bases, with 14 bases remaining between them. The CDR3 region is CSATPGKGYNEQFF. The CDR3 DNA sequence: TGCAGTGCTACACCGGGGAAAGGGTACAATGAGCAGTTCTTC.

This clonotype was detected many times. This sequence joins TRBV7-9 and TRBJ1-2; unclear D gene. The V gene lost 5 bases and the J gene lost 6 bases, with 13 bases spanning the gap. This CDR3 is 13 amino acids long. Germline V gene lookup returns CDR1 SEHNR and CDR2 FQNEAQ (reference sequence). The CDR3 here is CASSLARVNGYTF. DNA of the CDR3: TGTGCCAGCAGCCTGGCCCGGGTAAATGGCTACACCTTC.

J is TRBJ2-5 and V is TRBV18; D is possibly TRBD2 (5 bases). There are 16 residues in the CDR3. V shed 4 bases and J shed 3 bases, with 18 bases lying between them. Germline CDR1 reads KGHSH; CDR2 reads LQKENI. CDR3 DNA: TGTGCCAGCTCACTTCGGCGGAGCGGTTGGGAAGAGACCCAGTACTTC. This encodes CASSLRRSGWEETQYF.

V and J are TRBV10-3 and TRBJ2-1, with 13 bases identical to TRBD2. The CDR3 runs to 22 residues. Trimming cost V 3 bases and J 0 bases; bases outside gene matches: 17. Germline V gene sequence: CDR1 ENHRY, CDR2 SYGVKD. CDR3 residues: CAISDGGGTSGEKGGSYNEQFF. The CDR3 DNA sequence: TGTGCCATCAGTGACGGTGGCGGGACTAGCGGGGAGAAGGGTGGCTCCTACAATGAGCAGTTCTTC.

The sample holds many counts of this clonotype. The CDR3 protein is CASSTSGVYNEQFF. The CDR3 DNA sequence: TGTGCCAGCAGCACAAGCGGGGTCTACAATGAGCAGTTCTTC. The V gene is TRBV9, the J gene TRBJ2-1; 7 bases line up with TRBD2. V was clipped by 4 bases and J by 3 bases; unmatched bases: 4. The CDR3 has 14 residues. Germline lookup yields CDR1 SGDLS and CDR2 YYNGEE. Variable domain in full (rest from reference TRBV9 and TRBJ2-1): DSGVTQTPKHLITATGQRVTLRCSPRSGDLSVYWYQQSLDQGLQFLIQYYNGEERAKGNILERFSAQQFPDLHSELNLSSLELGDSALYFCASSTSGVYNEQFFGPGTRLTVL.

This clonotype was seen a few times. CDR3 residues: CASSLQQGMETQYF. The CDR3 nucleotides read TGTGCCAGCAGTTTACAACAGGGCATGGAGACCCAGTACTTC. This sequence joins TRBV12-3 or TRBV12-4 and TRBJ2-5, with a weak D call TRBD1 (6 bases). The CDR3 contains 14 residues. V lost 2 bases and J 5 bases, leaving 12 bases between the germline ends.

The rearrangement links TRBV11-2 to TRBJ2-3; tentatively, D is TRBD1 or TRBD2 (6 bases each). CDR3 size: 16 residues. V shed 2 bases and J shed 0 bases, with 12 bases lying between them. Germline CDR1 and CDR2: SGHAT and FQNNGV. The CDR3 DNA reads TGTGCCAGCAGCTTACTCCGGGGGCTTAGCACAGATACGCAGTATTTT. Encoded protein: CASSLLRGLSTDTQYF.

The V gene is TRBV6-1, the J gene TRBJ2-7; D remains ambiguous. Germline-derived CDR1 and CDR2 are MNHNS and SASEGT. Trimming removed 0 bases from V and 0 bases from J, with 15 bases in between. CDR3 size: 17 residues. DNA for the CDR3: TGTGCCAGCAGTGAAGCGGGGTGGGTCGGGCTCTCCTACGAGCAGTACGTC. Translation gives CASSEAGWVGLSYEQYV.

The chain carries TRBV3-1 and TRBJ2-1, with 8 nucleotides matching TRBD2. The CDR3 contains 19 residues. Germline CDR1 is LGHDT and CDR2 is YNNKEL (reference sequence). The V segment lost 11 bases and the J segment 4 bases; nucleotides outside the gene matches: 25. Here the CDR3 DNA reads TGTGCCTGCTCCACCTCGATAGATCCAGCGGGGGCCTTTTACAATGAGCAGTTCTTC. The encoded protein is CACSTSIDPAGAFYNEQFF.

This clonotype has at least ten counts. The chain carries TRBV5-1 and TRBJ2-6, with D unresolved. The germline V gene encodes CDR1 SGHRS and CDR2 YFSETQ. Between the trimmed V and J ends, which lost 5 bases and 0 bases, there was a span of 12 bases. This CDR3 region has 16 residues. The CDR3, as DNA: TGCGCCAGCAGTGCTCATGTGGGCTCTGGGGCCAACGTCCTGACTTTC. As protein: CASSAHVGSGANVLTF.

The genes are TRBV29-1 and TRBJ2-1, with D possibly matching TRBD1 (6 bases). Germline-derived CDR1 and CDR2 are SQVTM and ANQGSEA. The germline V and J ends were trimmed by 3 bases and 5 bases, with 11 bases remaining between them. This CDR3 has 13 residues. The chain's CDR3 is CSVDRGMNNEQFF. CDR3 sequence (DNA): TGCAGCGTTGACAGGGGAATGAACAATGAGCAGTTCTTC.